The sequence of this TCR beta chain was determined in a study of identical twins. Study-wide results and limits: Low generation probability was overrepresented in out-of-frame alpha sequences shared by twins.

There are a few counts of this clonotype. Its antigen remains unknown. Germline V gene lookup returns CDR1 SGHRS and CDR2 YFSETQ. Trimming stripped 5 bases from V and 2 bases from J, with 11 bases between. CDR3 length: 14 amino acids. TCRdb ran MiXCR on the 5' RACE reads and lists one entry per CDR3 protein. The sample comprises approximately 250,000 distinct CDR3 sequences, around 6.5% of which are singletons, and roughly 15% rests with the top ten. This sample was shared with a second study, whose subject was T cells expressing NK-cell markers. As that study records: Several experiments added an anti-gamma-delta TCR antibody to sort only alpha-beta TCR T cells. Several of the donors carried dominant NKG2C+ clonotypes that took up roughly 1.0-8% of their CD8+ T cells. Also leading the CD3+CD56-NKG2C+ fraction in a handful of donors were these clonotypes.

This receptor was taken from a woman between 18 and 29 years old in good health. The sequencing sample was made of CD8+ T cells sorted from blood. The rearrangement joins TRBV5-1 to TRBJ2-1; D is perhaps TRBD1 (6 bases). DNA of the CDR3: TGCGCCAGCAGGGGGGCTGGGCCCTACAATGAGCAGTTCTTC. This translates into CASRGAGPYNEQFF.